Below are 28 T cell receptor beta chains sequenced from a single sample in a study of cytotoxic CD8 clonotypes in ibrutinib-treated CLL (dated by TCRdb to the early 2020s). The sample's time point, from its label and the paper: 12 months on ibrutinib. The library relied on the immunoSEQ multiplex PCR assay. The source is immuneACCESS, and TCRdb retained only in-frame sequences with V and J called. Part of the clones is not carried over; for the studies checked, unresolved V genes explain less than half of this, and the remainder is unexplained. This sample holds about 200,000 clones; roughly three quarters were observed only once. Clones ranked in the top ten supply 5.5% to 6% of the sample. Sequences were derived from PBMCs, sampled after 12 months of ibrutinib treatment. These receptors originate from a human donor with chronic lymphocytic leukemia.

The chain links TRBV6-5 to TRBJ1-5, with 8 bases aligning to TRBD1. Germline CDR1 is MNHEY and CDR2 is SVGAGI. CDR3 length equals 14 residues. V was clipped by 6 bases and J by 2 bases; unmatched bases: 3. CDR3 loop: CASRATGGNQPQHF. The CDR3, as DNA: TGTGCCAGCAGGGCGACAGGGGGCAATCAGCCCCAGCATTTT.

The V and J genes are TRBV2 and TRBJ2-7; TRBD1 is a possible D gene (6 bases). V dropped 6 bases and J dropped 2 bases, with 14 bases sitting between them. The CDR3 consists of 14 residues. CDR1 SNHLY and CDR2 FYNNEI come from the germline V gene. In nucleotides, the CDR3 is TGTGCCAGCAGGGCGTACAGGGAGACCTACGAGCAGTACTTC. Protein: CASRAYRETYEQYF.

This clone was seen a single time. DNA for the CDR3: TGCGCCAGCAGCTTGGAGGTAAATTACGAGCAGTACTTC. It is translated as CASSLEVNYEQYF. The J gene is TRBJ2-7, the V gene TRBV5-1; D unresolved. This CDR3 has 13 amino acids. Trimming left V 0 bases short and J 4 bases short, with 8 bases between. Per germline, CDR1 SGHRS and CDR2 YFSETQ. The full variable domain, in which reference TRBV5-1 and TRBJ2-7 provide the parts outside the CDR3, is KAGVTQTPRYLIKTRGQQVTLSCSPISGHRSVSWYQQTPGQGLQFLFEYFSETQRNKGNFPGRFSGRQFSNSRSEMNVSTLELGDSALYLCASSLEVNYEQYFGPGTRLTVT.

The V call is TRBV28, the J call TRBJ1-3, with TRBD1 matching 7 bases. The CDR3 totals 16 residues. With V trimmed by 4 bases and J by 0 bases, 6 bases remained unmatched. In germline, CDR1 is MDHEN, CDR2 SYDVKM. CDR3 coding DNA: TGTGCCAGCAGTTCCATGGGACAGCTCTCTGGAAACACCATATATTTT. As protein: CASSSMGQLSGNTIYF.

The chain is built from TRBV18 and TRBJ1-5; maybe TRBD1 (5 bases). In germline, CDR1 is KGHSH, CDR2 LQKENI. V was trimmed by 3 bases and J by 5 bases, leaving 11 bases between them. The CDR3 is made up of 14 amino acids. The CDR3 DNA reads TGTGCCAGCTCACCTTTGGGGACGGATCAGCCCCAGCATTTT. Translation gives CASSPLGTDQPQHF.

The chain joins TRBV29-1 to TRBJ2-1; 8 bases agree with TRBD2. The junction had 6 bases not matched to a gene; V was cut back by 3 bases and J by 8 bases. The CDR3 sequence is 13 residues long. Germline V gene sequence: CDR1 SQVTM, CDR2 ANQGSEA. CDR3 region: CSVDNGLADEQFF. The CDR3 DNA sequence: TGCAGCGTTGATAATGGACTAGCAGATGAGCAGTTCTTC.

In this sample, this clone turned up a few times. Here the CDR3 DNA reads TGTGCCAGCTCACGACTAGCGGGAGAAGTCGGGGAGCTGTTTTTT. Protein sequence: CASSRLAGEVGELFF. The chain uses TRBV18 and TRBJ2-2, with TRBD2 matching 12 bases. V lost 4 bases, J lost 7 bases, and 4 bases stayed unmatched. The CDR3 covers 15 residues. From germline, CDR1 is KGHSH and CDR2 LQKENI.

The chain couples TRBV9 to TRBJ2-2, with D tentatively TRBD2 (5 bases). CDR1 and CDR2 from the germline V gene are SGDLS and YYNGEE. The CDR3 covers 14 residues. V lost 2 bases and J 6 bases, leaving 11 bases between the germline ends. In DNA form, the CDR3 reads TGTGCCAGCAGCGTGACTGGGAGTCCCGGGGAGCTGTTTTTT. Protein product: CASSVTGSPGELFF.

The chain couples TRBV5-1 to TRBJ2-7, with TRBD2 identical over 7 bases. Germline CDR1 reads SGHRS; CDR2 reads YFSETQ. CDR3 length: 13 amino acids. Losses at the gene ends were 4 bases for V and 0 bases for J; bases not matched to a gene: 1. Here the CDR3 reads CASSRDYSYEQYF. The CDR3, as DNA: TGCGCCAGCAGCAGGGACTACTCCTACGAGCAGTACTTC.

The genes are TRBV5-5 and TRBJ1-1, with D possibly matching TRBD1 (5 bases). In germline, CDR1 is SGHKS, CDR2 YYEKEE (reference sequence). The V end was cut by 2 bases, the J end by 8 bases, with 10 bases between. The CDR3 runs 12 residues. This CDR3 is CASSFSGGEAFF. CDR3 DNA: TGTGCCAGCAGCTTCTCGGGGGGAGAAGCTTTCTTT.

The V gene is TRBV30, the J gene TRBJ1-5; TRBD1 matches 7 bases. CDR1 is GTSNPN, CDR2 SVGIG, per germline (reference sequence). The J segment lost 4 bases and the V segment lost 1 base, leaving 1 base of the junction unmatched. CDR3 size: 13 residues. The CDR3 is CAWSEQGNQPQHF. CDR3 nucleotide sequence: TGTGCCTGGAGTGAACAGGGGAATCAGCCCCAGCATTTT. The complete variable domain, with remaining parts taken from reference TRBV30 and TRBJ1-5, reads SQTIHQWPATLVQPVGSPLSLECTVEGTSNPNLYWYRQAAGRGLQLLFYSVGIGQISSEVPQNLSASRPQDRQFILSSKKLLLSDSGFYLCAWSEQGNQPQHFGDGTRLSIL.

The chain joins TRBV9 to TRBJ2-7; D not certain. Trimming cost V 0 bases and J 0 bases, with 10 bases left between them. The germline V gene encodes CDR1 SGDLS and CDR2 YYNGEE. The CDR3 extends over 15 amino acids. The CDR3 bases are TGTGCCAGCAGCGTAGGAGAAGCGAGCTCCTACGAGCAGTACTTC. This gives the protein CASSVGEASSYEQYF.

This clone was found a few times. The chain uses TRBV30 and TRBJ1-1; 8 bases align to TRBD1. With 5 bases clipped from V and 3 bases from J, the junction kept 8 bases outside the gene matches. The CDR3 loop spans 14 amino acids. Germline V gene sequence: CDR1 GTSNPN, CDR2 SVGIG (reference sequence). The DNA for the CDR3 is TGTGCCTGGCCGCAGGGACAGGCCTACACTGAAGCTTTCTTT. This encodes CAWPQGQAYTEAFF.

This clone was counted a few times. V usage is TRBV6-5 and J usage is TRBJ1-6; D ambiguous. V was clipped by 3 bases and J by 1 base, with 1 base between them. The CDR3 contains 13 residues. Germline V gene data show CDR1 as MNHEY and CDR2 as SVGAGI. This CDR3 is CASSYSYNSPLHF. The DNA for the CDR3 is TGTGCCAGCAGTTATTCCTATAATTCACCCCTCCACTTT.

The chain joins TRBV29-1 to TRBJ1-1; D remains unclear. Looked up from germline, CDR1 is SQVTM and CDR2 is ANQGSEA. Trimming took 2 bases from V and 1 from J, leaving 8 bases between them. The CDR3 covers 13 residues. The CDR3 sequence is CSVESRKNTEAFF. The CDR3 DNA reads TGCAGCGTTGAATCGCGGAAGAACACTGAAGCTTTCTTT.

The CDR3 spells CASSLEGSGRQPQHF. The CDR3 coding sequence is TGCGCCAGCAGCTTGGAGGGAAGCGGACGTCAGCCCCAGCATTTT. This rearrangement joins TRBV5-1 to TRBJ1-5; D not certain. The germline V and J ends were trimmed by 0 bases and 6 bases, with 13 bases remaining between them. Germline loops: CDR1 SGHRS, CDR2 YFSETQ. The CDR3 has 15 residues.

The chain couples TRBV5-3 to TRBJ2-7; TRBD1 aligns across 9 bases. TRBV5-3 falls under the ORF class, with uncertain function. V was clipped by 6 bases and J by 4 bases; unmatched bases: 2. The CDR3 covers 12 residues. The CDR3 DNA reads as TGTGCCAGAACGGGACAGGGTTACGAGCAGTACTTC. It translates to CARTGQGYEQYF.

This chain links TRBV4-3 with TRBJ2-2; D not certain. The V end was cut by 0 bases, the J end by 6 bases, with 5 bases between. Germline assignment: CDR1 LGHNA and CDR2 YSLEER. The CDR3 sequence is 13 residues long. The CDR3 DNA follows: TGCGCCAGCAGCCAAGAGGCAGCCGGGGAGCTGTTTTTT. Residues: CASSQEAAGELFF.

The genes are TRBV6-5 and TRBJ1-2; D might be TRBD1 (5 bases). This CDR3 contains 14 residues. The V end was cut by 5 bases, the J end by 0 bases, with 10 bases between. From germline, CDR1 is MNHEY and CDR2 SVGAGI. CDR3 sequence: CASSRTPTNYGYTF. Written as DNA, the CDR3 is TGTGCCAGCAGTCGGACACCTACTAACTATGGCTACACCTTC.

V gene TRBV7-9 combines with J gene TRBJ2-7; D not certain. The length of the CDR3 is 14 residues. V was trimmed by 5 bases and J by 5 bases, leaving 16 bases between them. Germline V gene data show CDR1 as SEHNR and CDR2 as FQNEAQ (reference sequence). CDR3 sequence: CASSNPGGYNEQYF. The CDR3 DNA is TGTGCCAGCAGCAACCCGGGTGGGTATAACGAGCAGTACTTC.

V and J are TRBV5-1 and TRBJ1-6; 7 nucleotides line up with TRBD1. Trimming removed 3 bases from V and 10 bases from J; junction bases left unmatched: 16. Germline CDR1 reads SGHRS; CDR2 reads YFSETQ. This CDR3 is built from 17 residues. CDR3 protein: CASSYSPGQRIGSPLHF. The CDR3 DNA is TGCGCCAGCAGCTATTCCCCGGGACAGCGGATAGGGTCACCCCTCCACTTT.

The CDR3 protein is CASSLAGPEAFF. CDR3 nucleotide sequence: TGTGCCAGTAGTTTGGCAGGTCCTGAAGCTTTCTTT. This chain joins TRBV19 and TRBJ1-1; D is uncertain. V dropped 5 bases and J dropped 6 bases, with 10 bases sitting between them. CDR1 LNHDA and CDR2 SQIVND come from the germline V gene (reference sequence). There are 12 residues in the CDR3.

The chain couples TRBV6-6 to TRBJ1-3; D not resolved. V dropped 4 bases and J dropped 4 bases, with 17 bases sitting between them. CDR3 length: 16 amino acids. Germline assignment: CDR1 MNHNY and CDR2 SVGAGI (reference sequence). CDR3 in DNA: TGTGCCAGCAGTTCTCCCCTGGGGAGGTCCGGAAACACCATATATTTT. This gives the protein CASSSPLGRSGNTIYF.

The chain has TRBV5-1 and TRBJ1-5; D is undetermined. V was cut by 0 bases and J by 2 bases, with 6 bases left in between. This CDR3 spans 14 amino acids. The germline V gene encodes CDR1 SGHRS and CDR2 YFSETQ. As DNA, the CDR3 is TGCGCCAGCAGCTTGGGGGAGGGCAATCAGCCCCAGCATTTT. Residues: CASSLGEGNQPQHF.

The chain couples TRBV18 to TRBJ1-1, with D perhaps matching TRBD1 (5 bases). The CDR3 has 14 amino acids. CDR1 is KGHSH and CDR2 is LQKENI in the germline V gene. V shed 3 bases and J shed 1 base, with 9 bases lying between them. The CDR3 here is CASSPAGRNTEAFF. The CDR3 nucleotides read TGTGCCAGCTCACCCGCGGGACGGAACACTGAAGCTTTCTTT.

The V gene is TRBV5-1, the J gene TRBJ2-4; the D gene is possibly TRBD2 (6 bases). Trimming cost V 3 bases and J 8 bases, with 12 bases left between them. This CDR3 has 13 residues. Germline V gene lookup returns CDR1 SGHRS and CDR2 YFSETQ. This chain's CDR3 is CASSSQEGYIQYF. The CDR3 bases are TGCGCCAGCAGCTCCCAGGAGGGTTACATTCAGTACTTC.

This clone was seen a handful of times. The CDR3 region is CAWRGVQGRPYGYTF. As DNA, the CDR3 is TGTGCCTGGAGAGGGGTTCAGGGGCGACCCTATGGCTACACCTTC. The chain combines TRBV30 with TRBJ1-2; D possibly corresponds to TRBD1 (6 bases). The germline gives CDR1 GTSNPN, CDR2 SVGIG (reference sequence). The CDR3 has 15 amino acids. The ends were cut back, 3 bases at V and 4 bases at J, with 18 bases in the middle.

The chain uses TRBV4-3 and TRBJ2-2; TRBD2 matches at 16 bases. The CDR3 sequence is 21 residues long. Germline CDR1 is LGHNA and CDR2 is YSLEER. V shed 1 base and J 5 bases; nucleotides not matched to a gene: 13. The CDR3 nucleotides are TGCGCCAGCAGCCAAGGGGACCCGGGACTAGCGGGAGGGCCCCGTACCGGGGAGCTGTTTTTT. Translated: CASSQGDPGLAGGPRTGELFF.